This T cell receptor (beta chain) was observed in a study of CD8 T cells in Susac syndrome. The study, taken as a whole, reports: The authors acknowledged that their TCR sequencing and HLA analysis involved a relatively small number of individuals.

Germline CDR1 SGHTA, CDR2 FQGNSA. Trimming took 8 bases from V and 7 from J, leaving 21 bases between them. This CDR3 comprises 15 residues. Reverse transcription of 0.5 to 1 ug RNA was performed with random hexamers. Across 54 Vbeta and 13 Jbeta, TCR beta CDR3 was amplified with immunoSEQ multiplex PCR. TCRdb reprocessed the immunoSEQ multiplex PCR reads via MiXCR and lists one record per CDR3 protein. The data show 150,000 to 200,000 distinct CDR3 sequences, almost 96% seen once. To note about this clonotype: What it binds is unknown.

CD8+ and CD4+ T cells from blood underwent TCR beta sequencing, which was carried out in a high-throughput format. The multiple sclerosis controls, all treatment-naive patients, had relapsing-remitting disease that was stable or active. This clonotype was sampled from a human donor with multiple sclerosis. Sequenced input: CD4+ T cells from PBMCs. The chain recombines TRBV7-2 with TRBJ2-1; D may be TRBD2 (7 bases). CDR3 DNA: TGTGCCAGCCGCCGTCCGGGGGGCGCAGGGAATGAGCAGTTCTTC. Translating gives CASRRPGGAGNEQFF.